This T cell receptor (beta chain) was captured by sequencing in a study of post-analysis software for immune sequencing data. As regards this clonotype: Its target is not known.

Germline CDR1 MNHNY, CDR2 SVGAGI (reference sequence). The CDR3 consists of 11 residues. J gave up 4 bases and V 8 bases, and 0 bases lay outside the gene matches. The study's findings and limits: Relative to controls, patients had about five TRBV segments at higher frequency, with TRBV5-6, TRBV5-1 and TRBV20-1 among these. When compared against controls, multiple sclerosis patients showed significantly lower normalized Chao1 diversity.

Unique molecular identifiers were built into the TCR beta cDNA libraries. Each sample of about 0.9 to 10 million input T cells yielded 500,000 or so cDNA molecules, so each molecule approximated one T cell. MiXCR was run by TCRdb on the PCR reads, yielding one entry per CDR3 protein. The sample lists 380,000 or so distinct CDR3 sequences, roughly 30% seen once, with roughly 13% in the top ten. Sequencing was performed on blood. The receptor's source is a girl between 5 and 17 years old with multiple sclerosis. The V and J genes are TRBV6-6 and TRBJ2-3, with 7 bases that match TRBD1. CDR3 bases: TGTGCCAGCGGGACAGCAGATACGCAGTATTTT. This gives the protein CASGTADTQYF.